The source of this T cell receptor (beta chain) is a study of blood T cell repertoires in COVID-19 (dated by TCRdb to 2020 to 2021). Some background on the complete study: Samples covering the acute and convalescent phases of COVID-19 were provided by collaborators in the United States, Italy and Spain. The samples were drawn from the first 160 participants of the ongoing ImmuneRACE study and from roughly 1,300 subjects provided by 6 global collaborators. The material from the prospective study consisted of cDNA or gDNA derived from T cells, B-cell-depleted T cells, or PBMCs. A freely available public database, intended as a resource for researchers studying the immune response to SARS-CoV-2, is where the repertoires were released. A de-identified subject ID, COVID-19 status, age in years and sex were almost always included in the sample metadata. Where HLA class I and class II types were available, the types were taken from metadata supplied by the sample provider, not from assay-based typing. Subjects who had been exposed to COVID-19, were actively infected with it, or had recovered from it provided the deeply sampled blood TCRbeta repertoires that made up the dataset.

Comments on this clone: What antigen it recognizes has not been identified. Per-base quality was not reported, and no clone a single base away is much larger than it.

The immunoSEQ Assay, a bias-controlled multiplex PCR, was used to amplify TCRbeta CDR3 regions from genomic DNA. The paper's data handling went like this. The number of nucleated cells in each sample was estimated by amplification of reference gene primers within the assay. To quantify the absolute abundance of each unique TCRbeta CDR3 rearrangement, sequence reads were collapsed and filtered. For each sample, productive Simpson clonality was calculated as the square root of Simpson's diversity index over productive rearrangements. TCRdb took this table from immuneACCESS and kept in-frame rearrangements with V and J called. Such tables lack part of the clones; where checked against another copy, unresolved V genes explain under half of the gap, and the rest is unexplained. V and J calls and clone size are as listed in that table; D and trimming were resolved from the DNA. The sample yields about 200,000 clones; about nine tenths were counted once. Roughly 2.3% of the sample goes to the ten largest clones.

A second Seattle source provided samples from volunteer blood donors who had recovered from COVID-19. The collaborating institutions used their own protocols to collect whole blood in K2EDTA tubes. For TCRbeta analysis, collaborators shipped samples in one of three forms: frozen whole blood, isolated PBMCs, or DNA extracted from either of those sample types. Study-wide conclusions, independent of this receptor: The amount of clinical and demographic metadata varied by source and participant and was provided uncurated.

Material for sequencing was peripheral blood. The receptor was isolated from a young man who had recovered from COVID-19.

The CDR3 amino acid sequence is: CASTPSHGGRSSNQPQHF. The bases are TGTGCCAGCACCCCCTCGCACGGGGGGCGCAGTAGCAATCAGCCCCAGCATTTT. The chain joins TRBV4-2 to TRBJ1-5, with TRBD1 as a weak D call on 6 bases. The CDR3 goes from the cysteine to the phenylalanine over 18 residues. The kept DNA is CDR3 alone, 54 bases in frame from the first base. Looking up the germline V gene yields CDR1 LGHNA and CDR2 YNFKEQ. V gives up 7 bases and J gives up 0 bases, and the segment between their germline ends measures 22 bases.